This record looks at one TCR beta chain sequence and its context. The sample comes from a study of control samples from healthy donors and cancer patients. Some clones are missing from TCRdb's copy, which holds only in-frame ones; the method was immunoSEQ multiplex PCR. The table lists about 83,000 clones, 91% of them singletons, with roughly 15% in the top ten. This CDR3 has 15 residues. The ends lost 6 bases at V and 8 bases at J; junction bases unmatched: 6. CDR1 and CDR2 (germline): MNHNY, SVGAGI (reference sequence). This chain links TRBV6-6 with TRBJ1-6; 11 bases align to TRBD1. The TCR originated in a man in his fifties or sixties in good health. Specimen: blood. In nucleotides, the CDR3 is TGTGCCAGCAGCTCTCCGGGACAGGGGGATTCACCCCTCCACTTT. Amino acids: CASSSPGQGDSPLHF.